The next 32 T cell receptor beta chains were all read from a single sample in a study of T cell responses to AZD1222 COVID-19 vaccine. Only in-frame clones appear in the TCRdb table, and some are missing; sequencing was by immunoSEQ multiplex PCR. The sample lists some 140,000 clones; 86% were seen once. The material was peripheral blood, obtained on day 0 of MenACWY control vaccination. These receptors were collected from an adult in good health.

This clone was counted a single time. This CDR3 reads CASSSDRGRMTNEKLFF. The DNA of the CDR3 is TGTGCCAGCAGCTCAGACAGGGGGCGGATGACTAATGAAAAACTGTTTTTT. The rearrangement joins TRBV5-8 to TRBJ1-4; 10 bases agree with TRBD1. With V trimmed by 3 bases and J by 2 bases, 7 bases remained unmatched. Germline CDR1 reads SGHTS; CDR2 reads YDEGEE. The CDR3 is made up of 17 amino acids.

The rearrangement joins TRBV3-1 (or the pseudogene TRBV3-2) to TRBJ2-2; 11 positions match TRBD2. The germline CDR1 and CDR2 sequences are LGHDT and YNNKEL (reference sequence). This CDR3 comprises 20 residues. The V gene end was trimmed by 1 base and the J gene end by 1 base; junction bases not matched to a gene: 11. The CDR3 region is CASSQGLAGGRHKNTGELFF. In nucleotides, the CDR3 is TGTGCCAGCAGCCAAGGGCTAGCGGGGGGCCGCCATAAGAACACCGGGGAGCTGTTTTTT.

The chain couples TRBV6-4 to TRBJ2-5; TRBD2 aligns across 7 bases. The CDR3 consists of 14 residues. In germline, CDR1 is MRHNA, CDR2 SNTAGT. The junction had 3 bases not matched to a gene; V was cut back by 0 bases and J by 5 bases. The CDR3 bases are TGTGCCAGCAGTGACTCGGGGGAGGGGGAGACCCAGTACTTC. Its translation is CASSDSGEGETQYF.

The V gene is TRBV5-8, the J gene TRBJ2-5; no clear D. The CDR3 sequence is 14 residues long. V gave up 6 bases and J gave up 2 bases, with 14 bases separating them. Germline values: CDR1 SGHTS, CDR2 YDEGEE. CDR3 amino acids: CASTTPLEQETQYF. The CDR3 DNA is TGTGCCAGCACCACCCCCCTCGAGCAAGAGACCCAGTACTTC.

CDR3 DNA: TGTGCCAGCACCCACCGGGGACAGGGCAATGAAAAACTGTTTTTT. Protein: CASTHRGQGNEKLFF. The rearrangement links TRBV6-5 to TRBJ1-4; 9 bases are a match to TRBD1. V was clipped by 7 bases and J by 5 bases; unmatched bases: 8. The V gene's germline CDR1 is MNHEY and CDR2 SVGAGI. The CDR3 has 15 residues.

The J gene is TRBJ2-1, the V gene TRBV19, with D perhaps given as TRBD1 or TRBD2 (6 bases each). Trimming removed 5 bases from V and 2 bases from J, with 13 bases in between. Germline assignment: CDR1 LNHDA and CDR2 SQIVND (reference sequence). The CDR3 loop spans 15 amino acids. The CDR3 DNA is TGTGCCAGTAGTCTGGTGGGGGGCGCCTACAATGAGCAGTTCTTC. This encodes CASSLVGGAYNEQFF.

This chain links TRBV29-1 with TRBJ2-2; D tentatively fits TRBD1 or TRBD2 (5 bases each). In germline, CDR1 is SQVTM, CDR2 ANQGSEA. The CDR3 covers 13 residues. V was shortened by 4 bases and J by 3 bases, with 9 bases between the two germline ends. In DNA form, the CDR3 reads TGCAGCGTTGGGGGCGGGTACACCGGGGAGCTGTTTTTT. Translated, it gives CSVGGGYTGELFF.

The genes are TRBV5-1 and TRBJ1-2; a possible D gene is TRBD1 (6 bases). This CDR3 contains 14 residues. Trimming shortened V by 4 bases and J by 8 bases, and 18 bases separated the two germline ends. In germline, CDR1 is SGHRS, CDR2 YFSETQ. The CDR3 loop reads CASSPNVGARGYTF. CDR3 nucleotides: TGCGCCAGCAGCCCAAATGTGGGGGCTCGGGGCTACACCTTC.

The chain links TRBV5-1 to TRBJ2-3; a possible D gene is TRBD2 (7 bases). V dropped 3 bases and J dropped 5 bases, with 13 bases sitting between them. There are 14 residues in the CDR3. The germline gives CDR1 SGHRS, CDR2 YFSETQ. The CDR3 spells CASSYTGRGDTQYF. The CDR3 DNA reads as TGCGCCAGCAGCTACACAGGGAGGGGAGATACGCAGTATTTT.

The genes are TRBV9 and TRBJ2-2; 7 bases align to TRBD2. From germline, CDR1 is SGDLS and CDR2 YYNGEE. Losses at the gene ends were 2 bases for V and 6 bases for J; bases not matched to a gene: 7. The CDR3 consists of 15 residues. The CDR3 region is CASSVLTGGAGELFF. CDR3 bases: TGTGCCAGCAGCGTCTTAACGGGAGGAGCCGGGGAGCTGTTTTTT.

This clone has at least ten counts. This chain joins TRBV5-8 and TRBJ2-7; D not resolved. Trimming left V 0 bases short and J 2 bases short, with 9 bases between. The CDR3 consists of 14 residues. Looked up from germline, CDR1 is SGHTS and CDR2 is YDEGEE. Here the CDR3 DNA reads TGTGCCAGCAGCTTGGTTGGGTTGACCTACGAGCAGTACGTC. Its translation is CASSLVGLTYEQYV.

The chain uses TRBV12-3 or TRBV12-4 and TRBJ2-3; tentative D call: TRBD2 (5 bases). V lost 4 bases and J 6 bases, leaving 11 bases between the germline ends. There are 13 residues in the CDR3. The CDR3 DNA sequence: TGTGCCAGCAGTTCTATGACGGGGGATACGCAGTATTTT. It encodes CASSSMTGDTQYF.

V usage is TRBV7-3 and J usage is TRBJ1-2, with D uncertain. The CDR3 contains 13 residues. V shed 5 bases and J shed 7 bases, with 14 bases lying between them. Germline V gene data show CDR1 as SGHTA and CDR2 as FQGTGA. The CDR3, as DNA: TGTGCCAGCAGCCTGCCCGGGATCAGTGGCTACACCTTC. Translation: CASSLPGISGYTF.

The CDR3 loop is CASSVGGPGEQYF. The CDR3 coding sequence is TGTGCCAGCAGTGTAGGGGGCCCGGGGGAGCAGTACTTC. The V call is TRBV2, the J call TRBJ2-7; 7 bases fit TRBD1. V shed 4 bases, J shed 7 bases, and the junction held 7 bases outside the gene matches. Germline V gene sequence: CDR1 SNHLY, CDR2 FYNNEI. The CDR3 runs 13 residues. Supplemented by reference TRBV2 and TRBJ2-7, the full variable domain reads EPEVTQTPSHQVTQMGQEVILRCVPISNHLYFYWYRQILGQKVEFLVSFYNNEISEKSEIFDDQFSVERPDGSNFTLKIRSTKLEDSAMYFCASSVGGPGEQYFGPGTRLTVT.

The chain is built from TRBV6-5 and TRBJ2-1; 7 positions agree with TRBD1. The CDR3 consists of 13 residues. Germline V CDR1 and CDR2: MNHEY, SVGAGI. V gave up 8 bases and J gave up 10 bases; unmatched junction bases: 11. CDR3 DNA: TGTGCCAGCCCGGGACAGCTATTATCCGAGCAGTTCTTC. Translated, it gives CASPGQLLSEQFF.

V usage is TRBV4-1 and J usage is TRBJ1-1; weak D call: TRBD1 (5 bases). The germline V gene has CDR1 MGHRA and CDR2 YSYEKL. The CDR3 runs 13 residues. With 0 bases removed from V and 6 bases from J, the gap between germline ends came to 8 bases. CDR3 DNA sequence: TGCGCCAGCAGCCAAGATTGGGGACCTGAAGCTTTCTTT. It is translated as CASSQDWGPEAFF.

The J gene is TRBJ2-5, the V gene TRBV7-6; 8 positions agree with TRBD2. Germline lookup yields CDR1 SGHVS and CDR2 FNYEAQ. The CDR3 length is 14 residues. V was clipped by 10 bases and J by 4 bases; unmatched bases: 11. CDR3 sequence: CATALVAGGETQYF. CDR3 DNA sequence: TGTGCCACAGCACTGGTGGCGGGGGGAGAGACCCAGTACTTC.

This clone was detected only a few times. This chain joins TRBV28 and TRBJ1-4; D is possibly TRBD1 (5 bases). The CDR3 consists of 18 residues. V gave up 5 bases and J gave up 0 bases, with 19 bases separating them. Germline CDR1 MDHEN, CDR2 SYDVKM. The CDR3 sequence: CASSQTSRVSATNEKLFF. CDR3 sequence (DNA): TGTGCCAGCAGTCAAACTTCCAGGGTATCCGCAACTAATGAAAAACTGTTTTTT.

This chain's CDR3 is CASSPTTTNEKLFF. The CDR3 bases are TGTGCCAGCAGTCCCACTACAACTAATGAAAAACTGTTTTTT. The chain joins TRBV6-5 to TRBJ1-4; no clear D. Germline V gene lookup returns CDR1 MNHEY and CDR2 SVGAGI. This CDR3 has 14 residues. V lost 5 bases and J 0 bases, leaving 7 bases between the germline ends.

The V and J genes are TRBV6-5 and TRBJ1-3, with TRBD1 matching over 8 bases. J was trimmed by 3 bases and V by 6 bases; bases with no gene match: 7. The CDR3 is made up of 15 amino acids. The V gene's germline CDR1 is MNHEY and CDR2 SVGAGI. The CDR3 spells CASRIRGQDGNTIYF. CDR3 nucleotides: TGTGCCAGCAGGATCAGGGGGCAAGATGGAAACACCATATATTTT.

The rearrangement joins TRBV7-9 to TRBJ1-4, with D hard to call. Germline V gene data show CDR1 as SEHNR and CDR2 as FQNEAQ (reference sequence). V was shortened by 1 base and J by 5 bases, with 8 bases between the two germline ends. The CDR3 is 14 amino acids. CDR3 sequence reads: CASSLEQINEKLFF. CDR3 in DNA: TGTGCCAGCAGCTTAGAACAAATCAATGAAAAACTGTTTTTT.

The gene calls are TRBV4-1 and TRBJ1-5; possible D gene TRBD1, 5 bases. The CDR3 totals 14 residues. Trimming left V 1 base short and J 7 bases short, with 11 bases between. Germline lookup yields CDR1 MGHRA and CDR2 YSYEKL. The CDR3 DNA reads TGCGCCAGCAGCCAAGCTGGGGCTGGACAGCCCCAGCATTTT. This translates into CASSQAGAGQPQHF.

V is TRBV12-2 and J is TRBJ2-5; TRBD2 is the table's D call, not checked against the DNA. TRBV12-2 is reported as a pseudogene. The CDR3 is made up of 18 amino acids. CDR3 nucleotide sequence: TGTGCAAGTCGCTGGAATGGGACTAGCGGGAGGGCCGCAGAGACCCAGTACTTC. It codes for CASRWNGTSGRAAETQYF.

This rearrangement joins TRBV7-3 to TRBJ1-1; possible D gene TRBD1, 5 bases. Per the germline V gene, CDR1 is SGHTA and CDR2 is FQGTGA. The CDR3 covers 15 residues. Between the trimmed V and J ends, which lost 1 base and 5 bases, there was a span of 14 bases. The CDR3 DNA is TGTGCCAGCAGCTTAATCCCTGTCCGGGGGACTGAAGCTTTCTTT. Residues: CASSLIPVRGTEAFF.

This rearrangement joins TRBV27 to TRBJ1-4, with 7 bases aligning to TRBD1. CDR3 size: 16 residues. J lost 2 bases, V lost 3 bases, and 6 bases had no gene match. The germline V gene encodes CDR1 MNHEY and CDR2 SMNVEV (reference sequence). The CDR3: CASSFLGTETNEKLFF. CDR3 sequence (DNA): TGTGCCAGCAGTTTTCTGGGGACAGAGACTAATGAAAAACTGTTTTTT.

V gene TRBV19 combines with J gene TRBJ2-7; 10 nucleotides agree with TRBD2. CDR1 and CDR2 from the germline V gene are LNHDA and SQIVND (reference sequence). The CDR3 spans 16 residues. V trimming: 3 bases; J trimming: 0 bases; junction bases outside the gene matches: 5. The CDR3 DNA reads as TGTGCCAGTAGTATGCTAGCGGGGGTTAGCTCCTACGAGCAGTACTTC. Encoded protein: CASSMLAGVSSYEQYF.

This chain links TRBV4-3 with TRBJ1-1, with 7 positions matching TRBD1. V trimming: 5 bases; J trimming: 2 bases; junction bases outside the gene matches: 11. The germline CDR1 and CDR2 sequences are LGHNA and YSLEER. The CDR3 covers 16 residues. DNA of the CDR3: TGCGCCAGCAGCGCCCGAGCAGGGGGAGAAAACACTGAAGCTTTCTTT. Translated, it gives CASSARAGGENTEAFF.

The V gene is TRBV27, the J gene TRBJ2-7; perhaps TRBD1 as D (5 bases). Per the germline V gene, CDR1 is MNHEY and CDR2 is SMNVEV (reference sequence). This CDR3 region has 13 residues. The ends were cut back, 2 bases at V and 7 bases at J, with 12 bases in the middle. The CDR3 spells CASSLDLGVEQYF. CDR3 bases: TGTGCCAGCAGTTTAGACTTAGGGGTTGAGCAGTACTTC.

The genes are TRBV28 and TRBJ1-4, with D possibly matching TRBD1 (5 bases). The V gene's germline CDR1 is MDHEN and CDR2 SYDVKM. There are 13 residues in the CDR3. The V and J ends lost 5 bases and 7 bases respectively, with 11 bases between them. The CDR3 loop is CASSPNQGEKLFF. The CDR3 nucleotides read TGTGCCAGCAGTCCCAATCAGGGTGAAAAACTGTTTTTT.

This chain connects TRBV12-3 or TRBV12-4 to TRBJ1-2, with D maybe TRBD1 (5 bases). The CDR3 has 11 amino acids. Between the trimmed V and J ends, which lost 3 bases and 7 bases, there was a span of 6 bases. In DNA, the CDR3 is TGTGCCAGCAGTTTGAGGGGTGGCTACACCTTC. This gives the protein CASSLRGGYTF.

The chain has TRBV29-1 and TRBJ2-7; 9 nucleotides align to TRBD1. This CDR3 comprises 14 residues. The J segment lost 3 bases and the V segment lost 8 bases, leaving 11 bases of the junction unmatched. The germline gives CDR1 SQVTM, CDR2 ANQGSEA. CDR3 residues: CSTRGGQGYYEQYF. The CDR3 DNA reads TGCAGCACCCGAGGGGGACAGGGTTACTACGAGCAGTACTTC.

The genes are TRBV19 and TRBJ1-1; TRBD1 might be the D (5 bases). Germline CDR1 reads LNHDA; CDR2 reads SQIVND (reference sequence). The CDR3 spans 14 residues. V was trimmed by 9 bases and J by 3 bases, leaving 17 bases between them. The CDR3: CASAQGGSDTEAFF. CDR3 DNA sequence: TGTGCCAGCGCCCAGGGAGGGAGCGACACTGAAGCTTTCTTT.